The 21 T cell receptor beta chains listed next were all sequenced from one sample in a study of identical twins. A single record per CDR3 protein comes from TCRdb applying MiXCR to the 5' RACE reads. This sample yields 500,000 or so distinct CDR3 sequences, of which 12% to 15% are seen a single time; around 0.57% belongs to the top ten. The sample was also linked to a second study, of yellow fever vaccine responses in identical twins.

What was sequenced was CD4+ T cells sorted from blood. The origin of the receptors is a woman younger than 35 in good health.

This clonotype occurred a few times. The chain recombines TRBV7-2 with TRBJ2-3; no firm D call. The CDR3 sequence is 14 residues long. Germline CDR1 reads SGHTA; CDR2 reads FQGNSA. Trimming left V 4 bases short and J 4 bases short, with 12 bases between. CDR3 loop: CASSYESAADTQYF. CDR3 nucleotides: TGTGCCAGCAGCTATGAAAGCGCAGCAGATACGCAGTATTTT. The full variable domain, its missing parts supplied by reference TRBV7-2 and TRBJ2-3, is GAGVSQSPSNKVTEKGKDVELRCDPISGHTALYWYRQSLGQGLEFLIYFQGNSAPDKSGLPSDRFSAERTGGSVSTLTIQRTQQEDSAVYLCASSYESAADTQYFGPGTRLTVL.

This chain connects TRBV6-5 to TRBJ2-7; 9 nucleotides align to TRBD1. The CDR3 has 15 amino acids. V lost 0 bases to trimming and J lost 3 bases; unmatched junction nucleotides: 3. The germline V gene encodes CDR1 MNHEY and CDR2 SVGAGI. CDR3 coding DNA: TGTGCCAGCAGTTACTCCGGGACAGGGATCTACGAGCAGTACTTC. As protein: CASSYSGTGIYEQYF.

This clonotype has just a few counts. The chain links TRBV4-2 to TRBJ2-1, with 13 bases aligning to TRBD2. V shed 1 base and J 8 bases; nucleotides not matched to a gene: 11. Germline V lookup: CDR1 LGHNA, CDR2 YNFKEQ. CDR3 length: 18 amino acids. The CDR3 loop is CASSQGQAGLAGVYEQFF. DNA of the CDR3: TGTGCCAGCAGCCAAGGTCAAGCCGGACTAGCGGGAGTATATGAGCAGTTCTTC.

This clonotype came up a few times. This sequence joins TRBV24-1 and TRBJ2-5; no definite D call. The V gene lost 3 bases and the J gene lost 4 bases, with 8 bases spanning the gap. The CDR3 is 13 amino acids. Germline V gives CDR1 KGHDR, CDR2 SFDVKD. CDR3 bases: TGTGCCACCAGTGATCGCCCGGGAGAGACCCAGTACTTC. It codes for CATSDRPGETQYF.

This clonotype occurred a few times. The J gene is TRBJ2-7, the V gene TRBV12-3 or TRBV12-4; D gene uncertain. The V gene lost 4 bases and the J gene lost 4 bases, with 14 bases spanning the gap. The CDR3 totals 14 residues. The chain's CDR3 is CASSSPPLVYEQYF. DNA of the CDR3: TGTGCCAGCAGTTCCCCTCCGTTGGTTTACGAGCAGTACTTC.

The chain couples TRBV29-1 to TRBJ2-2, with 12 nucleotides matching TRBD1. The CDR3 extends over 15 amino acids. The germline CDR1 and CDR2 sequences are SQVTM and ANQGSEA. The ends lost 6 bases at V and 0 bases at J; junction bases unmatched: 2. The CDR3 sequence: CSVGTGGSNTGELFF. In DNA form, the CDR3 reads TGCAGCGTCGGGACAGGGGGCTCGAACACCGGGGAGCTGTTTTTT.

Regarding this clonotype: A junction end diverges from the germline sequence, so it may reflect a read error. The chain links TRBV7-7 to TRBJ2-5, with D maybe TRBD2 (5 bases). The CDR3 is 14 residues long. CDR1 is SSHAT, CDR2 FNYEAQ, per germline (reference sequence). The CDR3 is CASSLAPLEATQYF. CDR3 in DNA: TGTGCTAGCAGCTTGGCGCCACTAGAGGCGACCCAGTACTTC.

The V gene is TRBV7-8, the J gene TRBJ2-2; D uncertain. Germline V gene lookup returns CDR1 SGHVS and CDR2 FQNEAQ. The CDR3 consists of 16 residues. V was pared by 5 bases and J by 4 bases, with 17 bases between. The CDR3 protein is CASSPLNVGSTGELFF. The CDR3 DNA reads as TGTGCCAGCAGCCCCTTAAACGTTGGGTCCACCGGGGAGCTGTTTTTT.

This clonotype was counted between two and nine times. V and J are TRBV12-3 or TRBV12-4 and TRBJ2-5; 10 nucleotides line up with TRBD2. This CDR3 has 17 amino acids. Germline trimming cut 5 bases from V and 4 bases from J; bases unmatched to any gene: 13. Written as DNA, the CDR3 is TGTGCCAGCAGTCCATCAGGGGCTAGCGGGAGAAGAGAGACCCAGTACTTC. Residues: CASSPSGASGRRETQYF.

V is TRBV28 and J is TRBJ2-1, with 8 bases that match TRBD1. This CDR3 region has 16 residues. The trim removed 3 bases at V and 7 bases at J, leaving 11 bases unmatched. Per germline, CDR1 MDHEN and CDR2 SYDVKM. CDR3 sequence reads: CASSLAQQGVKNEQFF. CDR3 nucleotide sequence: TGTGCCAGCAGTTTGGCTCAACAGGGGGTTAAGAATGAGCAGTTCTTC.

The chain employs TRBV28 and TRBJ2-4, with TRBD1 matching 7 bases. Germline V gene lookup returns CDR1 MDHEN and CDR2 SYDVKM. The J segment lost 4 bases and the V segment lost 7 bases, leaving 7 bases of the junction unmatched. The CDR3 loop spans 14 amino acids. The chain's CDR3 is CASTRGTGKNIQYF. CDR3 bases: TGTGCCAGCACCAGGGGGACGGGTAAAAACATTCAGTACTTC. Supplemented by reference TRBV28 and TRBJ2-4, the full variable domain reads DVKVTQSSRYLVKRTGEKVFLECVQDMDHENMFWYRQDPGLGLRLIYFSYDVKMKEKGDIPEGYSVSREKKERFSLILESASTNQTSMYLCASTRGTGKNIQYFGAGTRLSVL.

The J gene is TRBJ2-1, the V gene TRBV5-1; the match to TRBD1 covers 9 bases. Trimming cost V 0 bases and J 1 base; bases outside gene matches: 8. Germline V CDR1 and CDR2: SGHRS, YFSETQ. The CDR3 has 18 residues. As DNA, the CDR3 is TGCGCCAGCAGCTTGGGGACAGGGGATAAGGGTTCCTACAATGAGCAGTTCTTC. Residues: CASSLGTGDKGSYNEQFF. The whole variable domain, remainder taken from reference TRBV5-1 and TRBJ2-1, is KAGVTQTPRYLIKTRGQQVTLSCSPISGHRSVSWYQQTPGQGLQFLFEYFSETQRNKGNFPGRFSGRQFSNSRSEMNVSTLELGDSALYLCASSLGTGDKGSYNEQFFGPGTRLTVL.

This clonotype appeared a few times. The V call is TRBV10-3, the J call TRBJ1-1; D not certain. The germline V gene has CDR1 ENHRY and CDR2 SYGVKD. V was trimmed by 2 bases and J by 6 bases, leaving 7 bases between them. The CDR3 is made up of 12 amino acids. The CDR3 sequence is CAISEGSPEAFF. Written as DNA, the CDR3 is TGTGCCATCAGTGAGGGAAGTCCTGAAGCTTTCTTT.

CDR3 sequence reads: CSASPRVSSTDTQYF. CDR3 DNA sequence: TGCAGTGCTTCCCCCCGGGTCTCGAGCACAGATACGCAGTATTTT. The V gene is TRBV20-1, the J gene TRBJ2-3, with D unclear. CDR1 DFQATT and CDR2 SNEGSKA come from the germline V gene (reference sequence). Trimming removed 5 bases from V and 0 bases from J, with 15 bases in between. This CDR3 region has 15 residues.

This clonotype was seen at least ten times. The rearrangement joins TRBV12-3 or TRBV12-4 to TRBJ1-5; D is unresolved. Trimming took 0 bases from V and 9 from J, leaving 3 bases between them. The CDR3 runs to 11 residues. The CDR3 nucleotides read TGTGCCAGCAGTTTAGCAGGGCCCCAGCATTTT. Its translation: CASSLAGPQHF.

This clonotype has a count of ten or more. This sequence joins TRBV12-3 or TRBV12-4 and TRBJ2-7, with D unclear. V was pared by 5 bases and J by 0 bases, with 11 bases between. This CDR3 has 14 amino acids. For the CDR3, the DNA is TGTGCCAGCAGTCAGAACCAGAACTCCTACGAGCAGTACTTC. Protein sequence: CASSQNQNSYEQYF.

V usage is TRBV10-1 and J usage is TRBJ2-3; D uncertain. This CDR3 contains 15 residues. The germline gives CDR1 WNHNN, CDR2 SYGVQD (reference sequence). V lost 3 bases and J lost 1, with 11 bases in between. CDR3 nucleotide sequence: TGCGCCAGCAGTGACCCTAAACACCGCACAGATACGCAGTATTTT. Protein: CASSDPKHRTDTQYF.

The CDR3 reads CASARDSHYEQYF. The CDR3 bases are TGTGCCAGCGCCCGGGACTCACACTACGAGCAGTACTTC. The gene calls are TRBV18 and TRBJ2-7; D may be TRBD2 (6 bases). The CDR3 extends over 13 amino acids. Trimming stripped 8 bases from V and 3 bases from J, with 14 bases between. Per the germline V gene, CDR1 is KGHSH and CDR2 is LQKENI.

The CDR3 DNA reads as TGCGCCAGCAGCTTGTATTTCAACGACGAGGGTGAAAAACTGTTTTTT. Translated: CASSLYFNDEGEKLFF. This rearrangement joins TRBV5-1 to TRBJ1-4, with D unresolved. V lost 1 base and J lost 7, with 17 bases in between. Germline V gene lookup returns CDR1 SGHRS and CDR2 YFSETQ. This CDR3 is 16 amino acids long.

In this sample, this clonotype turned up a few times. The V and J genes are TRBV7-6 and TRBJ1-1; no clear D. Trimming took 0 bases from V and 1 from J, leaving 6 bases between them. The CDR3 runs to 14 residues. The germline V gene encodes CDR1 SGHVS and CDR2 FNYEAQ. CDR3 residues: CASSLAFENTEAFF. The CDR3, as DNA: TGTGCCAGCAGCTTAGCCTTCGAGAACACTGAAGCTTTCTTT.

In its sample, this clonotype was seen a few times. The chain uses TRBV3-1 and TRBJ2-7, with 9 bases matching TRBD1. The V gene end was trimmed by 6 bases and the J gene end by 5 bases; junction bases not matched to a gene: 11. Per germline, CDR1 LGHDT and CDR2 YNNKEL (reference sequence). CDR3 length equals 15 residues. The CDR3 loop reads CASRQTGTGFNEQYF. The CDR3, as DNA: TGTGCCAGCAGACAGACGGGGACAGGGTTTAACGAGCAGTACTTC.